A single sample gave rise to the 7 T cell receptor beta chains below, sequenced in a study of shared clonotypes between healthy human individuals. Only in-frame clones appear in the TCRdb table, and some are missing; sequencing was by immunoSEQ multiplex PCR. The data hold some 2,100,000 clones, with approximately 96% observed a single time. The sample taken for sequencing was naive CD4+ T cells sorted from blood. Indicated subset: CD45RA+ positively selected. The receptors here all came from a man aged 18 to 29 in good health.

This CDR3 is CASSSMGGIGEETQYF. CDR3 nucleotides: TGTGCCAGCAGCTCGATGGGGGGCATCGGAGAGGAGACCCAGTACTTC. V usage is TRBV5-6 and J usage is TRBJ2-5; D might be TRBD1 or TRBD2, each matching 6 bases. CDR1 and CDR2 (germline): SGHDT, YYEEEE. Trimming removed 3 bases from V and 5 bases from J, with 20 bases in between. The CDR3 is 16 residues long.

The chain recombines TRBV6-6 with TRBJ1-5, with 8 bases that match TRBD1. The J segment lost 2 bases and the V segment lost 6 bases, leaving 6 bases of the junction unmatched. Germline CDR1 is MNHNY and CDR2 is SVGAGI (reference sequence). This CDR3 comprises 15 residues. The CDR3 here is CASRNRGTGNQPQHF. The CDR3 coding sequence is TGTGCCAGCAGAAACAGGGGGACCGGCAATCAGCCCCAGCATTTT.

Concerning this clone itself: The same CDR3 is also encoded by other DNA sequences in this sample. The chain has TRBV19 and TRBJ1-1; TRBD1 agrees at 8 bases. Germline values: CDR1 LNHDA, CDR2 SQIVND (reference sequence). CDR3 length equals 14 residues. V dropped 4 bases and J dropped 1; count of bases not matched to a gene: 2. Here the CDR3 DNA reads TGTGCCAGTAGTACGCAGGGGGCGAACACTGAAGCTTTCTTT. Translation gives CASSTQGANTEAFF.

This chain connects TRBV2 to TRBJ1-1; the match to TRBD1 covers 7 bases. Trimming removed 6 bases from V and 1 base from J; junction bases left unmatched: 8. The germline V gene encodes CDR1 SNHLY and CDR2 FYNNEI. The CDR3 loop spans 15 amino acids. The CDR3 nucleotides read TGTGCCAGCAGGACGGGACAGACCCAGAACACTGAAGCTTTCTTT. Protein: CASRTGQTQNTEAFF.

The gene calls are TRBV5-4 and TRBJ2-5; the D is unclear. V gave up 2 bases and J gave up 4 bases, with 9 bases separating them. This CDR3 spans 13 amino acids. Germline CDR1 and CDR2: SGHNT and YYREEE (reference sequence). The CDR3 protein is CASSFLMGETQYF. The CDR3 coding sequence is TGTGCCAGCAGCTTTTTGATGGGAGAGACCCAGTACTTC.

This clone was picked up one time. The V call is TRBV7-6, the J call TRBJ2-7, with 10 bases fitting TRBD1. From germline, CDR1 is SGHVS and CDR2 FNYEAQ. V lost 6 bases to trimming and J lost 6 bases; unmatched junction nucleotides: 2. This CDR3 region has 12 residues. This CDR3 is CASRGQGTEQYF. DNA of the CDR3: TGTGCCAGCAGGGGACAGGGGACCGAGCAGTACTTC.

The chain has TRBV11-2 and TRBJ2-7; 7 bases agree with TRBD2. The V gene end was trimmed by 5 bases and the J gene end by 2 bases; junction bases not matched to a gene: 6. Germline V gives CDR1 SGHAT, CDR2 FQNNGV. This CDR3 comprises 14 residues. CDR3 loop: CASSVGLPTYEQYF. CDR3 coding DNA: TGTGCCAGCAGCGTGGGACTACCTACCTACGAGCAGTACTTC.